This TCR beta chain emerged from a study of post-analysis software for immune sequencing data. Study details: Disease trajectories encompassed relapsing-remitting, secondary progressive and progressive-relapsing multiple sclerosis. Study conclusions and caveats: Four or five TRBV segments, TRBV5-6, TRBV5-1 and TRBV20-1 among them, were found more frequent in patients than controls. In multiple sclerosis, normalized Chao1 diversity was significantly below that of controls. Batch-mates among the samples co-clustered strongly by F measure.

This clonotype was observed many times. Antigen: not known. Tagging with unique molecular identifiers was a feature of the TCR beta cDNA libraries. TCRdb reprocessed the PCR reads with MiXCR, giving one entry per CDR3 protein. The sample holds about 800,000 distinct CDR3 sequences, roughly 30% seen once. The germline V gene has CDR1 SGHTA and CDR2 FQGNSA. This CDR3 region has 11 residues. Trimming removed 5 bases from V and 11 bases from J; junction bases left unmatched: 4. The sample was blood. V and J are TRBV7-2 and TRBJ2-7, with 9 bases identical to TRBD2. The source of this sequence is a girl aged 5-17 years with multiple sclerosis. The CDR3 reads CASSPRTSEYF. CDR3 DNA sequence: TGTGCCAGCAGCCCCCGGACTAGCGAGTACTTC.